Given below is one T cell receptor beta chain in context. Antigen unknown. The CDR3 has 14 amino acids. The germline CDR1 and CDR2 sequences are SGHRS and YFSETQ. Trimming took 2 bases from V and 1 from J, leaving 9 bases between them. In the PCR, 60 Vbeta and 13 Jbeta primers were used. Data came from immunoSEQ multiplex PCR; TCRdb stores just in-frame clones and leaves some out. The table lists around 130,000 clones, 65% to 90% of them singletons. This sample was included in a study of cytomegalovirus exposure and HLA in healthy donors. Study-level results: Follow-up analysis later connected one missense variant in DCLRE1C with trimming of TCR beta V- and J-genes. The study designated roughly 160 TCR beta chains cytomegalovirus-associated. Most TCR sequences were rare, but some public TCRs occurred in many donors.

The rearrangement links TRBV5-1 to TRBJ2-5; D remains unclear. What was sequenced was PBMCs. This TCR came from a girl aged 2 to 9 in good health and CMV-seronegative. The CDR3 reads CASSFRVTQETQYF. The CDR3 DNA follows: TGCGCCAGCAGCTTCCGGGTTACCCAAGAGACCCAGTACTTC.